The 27 T cell receptor beta chains in this list originate from one sample, sequenced in a study of T cell responses to AZD1222 COVID-19 vaccine. The repertoire was sequenced with immunoSEQ multiplex PCR; TCRdb's copy has only in-frame clones and lacks some. Seen here are about 150,000 clones, around 90% observed once, and the top ten hold under 1.5%. Source: peripheral blood, taken on day 0 of AZD1222 vaccination. These TCRs come from an adult in good health.

This clone was detected once. The J gene is TRBJ1-1, the V gene TRBV4-3; a weak D match, TRBD1 (6 bases). Trimming removed 1 base at V and 7 bases at J, with 19 bases between. The CDR3 totals 16 residues. From germline, CDR1 is LGHNA and CDR2 YSLEER. The CDR3 sequence is CASSQAVKGGLGEAFF. The CDR3 DNA follows: TGCGCCAGCAGCCAAGCCGTGAAGGGGGGGCTGGGTGAAGCTTTCTTT.

This chain links TRBV7-9 with TRBJ1-1; D uncertain. CDR3 length: 13 amino acids. Germline V gene lookup returns CDR1 SEHNR and CDR2 FQNEAQ (reference sequence). Trimming took 5 bases from V and 0 from J, leaving 7 bases between them. CDR3 sequence reads: CASSEVMNTEAFF. In DNA form, the CDR3 reads TGTGCCAGCAGCGAGGTTATGAACACTGAAGCTTTCTTT.

The chain carries TRBV12-3 or TRBV12-4 and TRBJ1-6, with unresolved D. Trimming took off 8 bases at V and 8 bases at J, with 10 bases between the two ends. This CDR3 spans 12 amino acids. CDR3: CASSREDSPLHF. Here the CDR3 DNA reads TGTGCCAGCTCCCGCGAGGATTCACCCCTCCACTTT.

This clone was recorded once. This sequence joins TRBV9 and TRBJ2-1, with D possibly matching TRBD1 (5 bases). The germline V gene encodes CDR1 SGDLS and CDR2 YYNGEE. The CDR3 is 17 amino acids. Trimming stripped 4 bases from V and 3 bases from J, with 20 bases between. The CDR3 is CASSPDKGQVSYNEQFF. CDR3 nucleotides: TGTGCCAGCAGCCCAGACAAGGGGCAGGTCAGCTACAATGAGCAGTTCTTC.

The V and J genes are TRBV2 and TRBJ2-7, with D possibly matching TRBD2 (6 bases). This CDR3 is built from 18 residues. Trimming took 2 bases from V and 5 from J, leaving 25 bases between them. CDR1 is SNHLY, CDR2 FYNNEI, per germline. The CDR3 nucleotides read TGTGCCAGCAGTGAAAAGGCAGCCGGGACTTTAAACCTTAACGAGCAGTACTTC. It translates to CASSEKAAGTLNLNEQYF.

The CDR3 coding sequence is TGTGCCAGCAGCTTAGATCAGTTGCTAGCCAAAAACATTCAGTACTTC. This codes for CASSLDQLLAKNIQYF. V usage is TRBV11-3 and J usage is TRBJ2-4, with D hard to call. The CDR3 spans 16 residues. Looked up from germline, CDR1 is SGHNT and CDR2 is YENEEA. V was clipped by 0 bases and J by 0 bases, with 9 bases between them.

The chain is built from TRBV5-6 and TRBJ1-4; unclear D gene. Germline V gives CDR1 SGHDT, CDR2 YYEEEE. V gave up 1 base and J gave up 8 bases, with 18 bases separating them. The CDR3 is made up of 16 amino acids. CDR3 sequence: CASSLLPGNPEEKLFF. The CDR3 bases are TGTGCCAGCAGCTTGCTCCCGGGTAACCCCGAAGAAAAACTGTTTTTT.

The chain uses TRBV25-1 and TRBJ1-5; weak D call: TRBD1 (6 bases). Per the germline V gene, CDR1 is MGHDK and CDR2 is SYGVNS. Between the trimmed V and J ends, which lost 6 bases and 6 bases, there was a span of 15 bases. CDR3 length: 14 amino acids. Here the CDR3 reads CASSLGASGQPQHF. The CDR3 nucleotides are TGTGCCAGCAGCCTGGGGGCATCGGGTCAGCCCCAGCATTTT.

The chain uses TRBV28 and TRBJ1-1; 9 nucleotides line up with TRBD1. CDR1 is MDHEN and CDR2 is SYDVKM in the germline V gene. The trim removed 3 bases at V and 10 bases at J, leaving 9 bases unmatched. The CDR3 extends over 14 amino acids. CDR3 loop: CASSLVTGGFGAFF. In DNA, the CDR3 is TGTGCCAGCAGTTTGGTCACAGGGGGCTTTGGAGCTTTCTTT.

The chain joins TRBV5-6 to TRBJ2-7; TRBD2 matches 8 bases. Looked up from germline, CDR1 is SGHDT and CDR2 is YYEEEE. The CDR3 totals 15 residues. The trim removed 5 bases at V and 3 bases at J, leaving 10 bases unmatched. The CDR3: CASRGLGLDVYEQYF. Written as DNA, the CDR3 is TGTGCCAGCAGGGGTTTGGGACTAGACGTCTACGAGCAGTACTTC.

The chain joins TRBV24-1 to TRBJ1-2; TRBD1 is a possible D gene (5 bases). From germline, CDR1 is KGHDR and CDR2 SFDVKD. The CDR3 is made up of 13 amino acids. V lost 6 bases and J 6 bases, leaving 13 bases between the germline ends. The CDR3 here is CATSRSRADGYTF. The CDR3 DNA reads as TGTGCCACCAGTCGTTCCAGGGCTGATGGCTACACCTTC.

This sequence joins TRBV19 and TRBJ2-1; 7 nucleotides match TRBD2. V dropped 7 bases and J dropped 7; count of bases not matched to a gene: 19. Germline V lookup: CDR1 LNHDA, CDR2 SQIVND (reference sequence). This CDR3 is built from 17 residues. The CDR3 here is CASNRRGGRKGVNEQFF. In DNA, the CDR3 is TGTGCCAGTAATCGTCGTGGCGGGAGAAAAGGAGTGAATGAGCAGTTCTTC.

The V and J genes are TRBV7-9 and TRBJ1-2, with D maybe TRBD1 (5 bases). V lost 6 bases and J lost 4, with 9 bases in between. This CDR3 region has 12 residues. Germline CDR1 is SEHNR and CDR2 is FQNEAQ (reference sequence). The CDR3 nucleotides are TGTGCCAGCAGTCCAGGGACCTATGGCTACACCTTC. This gives the protein CASSPGTYGYTF.

This chain joins TRBV3-1 (or the pseudogene TRBV3-2) and TRBJ1-5, with D unresolved. V gave up 1 base and J gave up 7 bases, with 5 bases separating them. The CDR3 is 12 residues long. CDR1 and CDR2 (germline): LGHDT, YNNKEL (reference sequence). CDR3 in DNA: TGTGCCAGCAGCCAAGGTCCACAGCCCCAGCATTTT. Its protein is CASSQGPQPQHF.

V gene TRBV21-1 combines with J gene TRBJ2-1; the D segment call TRBD2 is taken from the table without a DNA check. TRBV21-1 is annotated as a pseudogene. The CDR3 is 18 residues long. The CDR3 nucleotides are TGTGCCAGCAGCGAGGGACTAGCGGGTCTTAGCTCCTACAATGAGCAGTTCTTC. Protein: CASSEGLAGLSSYNEQFF.

This clone was seen more than once but under ten times. The chain combines TRBV24-1 with TRBJ1-5; D possibly corresponds to TRBD1 (5 bases). V was trimmed by 9 bases and J by 3 bases, leaving 14 bases between them. The CDR3 totals 14 residues. Germline V gives CDR1 KGHDR, CDR2 SFDVKD. CDR3 DNA sequence: TGTGCCACCCGTGGGGCCAGCCTCAATCAGCCCCAGCATTTT. It codes for CATRGASLNQPQHF.

The chain links TRBV5-1 to TRBJ2-3; D gene uncertain. Per germline, CDR1 SGHRS and CDR2 YFSETQ. The CDR3 is 13 amino acids. Trimming took 2 bases from V and 4 from J, leaving 8 bases between them. The CDR3, as DNA: TGCGCCAGCAGCTTAATAGACCCAGATACGCAGTATTTT. It is translated as CASSLIDPDTQYF.

This sequence joins TRBV9 and TRBJ2-3; D is uncertain. V was clipped by 3 bases and J by 3 bases, with 20 bases between them. This CDR3 region has 17 residues. Germline CDR1 and CDR2: SGDLS and YYNGEE. The CDR3 loop is CASSGPRLAEITDTQYF. For the CDR3, the DNA is TGTGCCAGCAGCGGCCCCCGGTTGGCGGAGATAACAGATACGCAGTATTTT.

The J gene is TRBJ1-1, the V gene TRBV4-3, with 9 bases identical to TRBD1. V was clipped by 1 base and J by 1 base; unmatched bases: 4. Germline CDR1 is LGHNA and CDR2 is YSLEER. The CDR3 is 16 amino acids. CDR3: CASSQVGTGPNTEAFF. In nucleotides, the CDR3 is TGCGCCAGCAGCCAAGTCGGGACAGGGCCGAACACTGAAGCTTTCTTT.

The J gene is TRBJ1-1, the V gene TRBV5-4; D unresolved. The germline CDR1 and CDR2 sequences are SGHNT and YYREEE (reference sequence). Trimming stripped 0 bases from V and 3 bases from J, with 12 bases between. CDR3 length equals 15 residues. This CDR3 reads CASSLVGILDTEAFF. The CDR3 DNA reads as TGTGCCAGCAGCTTGGTCGGGATATTGGACACTGAAGCTTTCTTT.

The V call is TRBV2, the J call TRBJ2-3; D is possibly TRBD1 (6 bases). With 8 bases removed from V and 2 bases from J, the gap between germline ends came to 14 bases. Germline V gene data show CDR1 as SNHLY and CDR2 as FYNNEI. This CDR3 region has 14 residues. The CDR3 is CASLDRQNTDTQYF. The CDR3 DNA reads as TGTGCCAGCCTAGACAGGCAAAACACAGATACGCAGTATTTT.

The chain couples TRBV27 to TRBJ2-2; TRBD2 matches 11 bases. Trimming removed 6 bases from V and 5 bases from J; junction bases left unmatched: 8. CDR3 length: 16 amino acids. Germline V gene sequence: CDR1 MNHEY, CDR2 SMNVEV (reference sequence). This CDR3 is CASRELAGVRTGELFF. Here the CDR3 DNA reads TGTGCCAGCAGAGAACTAGCGGGGGTGAGGACCGGGGAGCTGTTTTTT.

The chain has TRBV11-2 and TRBJ1-2, with a possible D match to TRBD1 (5 bases). The CDR3 consists of 15 residues. CDR1 and CDR2 from the germline V gene are SGHAT and FQNNGV. Between the trimmed V and J ends, which lost 0 bases and 3 bases, there was a span of 11 bases. The CDR3 protein is CASSLDGWGDYGYTF. Written as DNA, the CDR3 is TGTGCCAGCAGCTTAGATGGGTGGGGCGACTATGGCTACACCTTC.

The J gene is TRBJ2-5, the V gene TRBV18; TRBD1 matches at 7 bases. This CDR3 comprises 14 residues. V shed 0 bases and J 4 bases; nucleotides not matched to a gene: 2. Germline V gene sequence: CDR1 KGHSH, CDR2 LQKENI. The CDR3 sequence: CASSPPAGGETQYF. The CDR3 coding sequence is TGTGCCAGCTCACCACCAGCAGGGGGAGAGACCCAGTACTTC.

The J gene is TRBJ2-7, the V gene TRBV19; 8 positions agree with TRBD1. The germline V gene has CDR1 LNHDA and CDR2 SQIVND (reference sequence). V was clipped by 5 bases and J by 0 bases; unmatched bases: 6. CDR3 size: 15 residues. The CDR3 region has the DNA TGTGCCAGTAGTCCCCGGACAGGGAACTCCTACGAGCAGTACTTC. Residues: CASSPRTGNSYEQYF.

The chain has TRBV10-3 and TRBJ2-7; D is uncertain. CDR3 length equals 12 residues. V shed 3 bases and J shed 5 bases, with 8 bases lying between them. Germline CDR1 reads ENHRY; CDR2 reads SYGVKD. The CDR3: CAISDWNHEQYF. CDR3 sequence (DNA): TGTGCCATCAGTGATTGGAACCACGAGCAGTACTTC.

The chain uses TRBV2 and TRBJ1-5; 7 bases align to TRBD1. Trimming took 2 bases from V and 6 from J; bases not matched to a gene: 16. From germline, CDR1 is SNHLY and CDR2 FYNNEI. The CDR3 consists of 18 residues. The CDR3 nucleotides are TGTGCCAGCAGTGAAAGACTCTTCAGGGACAGAGGTAGTCAGCCCCAGCATTTT. It codes for CASSERLFRDRGSQPQHF. Variable domain in full (rest from reference TRBV2 and TRBJ1-5): EPEVTQTPSHQVTQMGQEVILRCVPISNHLYFYWYRQILGQKVEFLVSFYNNEISEKSEIFDDQFSVERPDGSNFTLKIRSTKLEDSAMYFCASSERLFRDRGSQPQHFGDGTRLSIL.